Below, 30 T cell receptor beta chains from the same sample are listed, as sequenced in a study of T cell responses to AZD1222 COVID-19 vaccine. Clones were read by immunoSEQ multiplex PCR, and TCRdb kept only the in-frame ones, dropping some. Counted here are roughly 86,000 clones, approximately 92% occurring once; the ten biggest clones make up 30% to 35%. This material consisted of peripheral blood, taken on day 0 of AZD1222 vaccination. The receptors shown here come from an adult in good health.

The rearrangement uses TRBV6-5 and TRBJ2-7; no clear D gene. V gave up 2 bases and J gave up 4 bases, with 9 bases separating them. This CDR3 region has 13 residues. Germline assignment: CDR1 MNHEY and CDR2 SVGAGI. The CDR3 DNA reads as TGTGCCAGCAGTTACAGGGCAGTTTACGAGCAGTACTTC. Its protein is CASSYRAVYEQYF.

The chain joins TRBV5-1 to TRBJ2-3; weak D call: TRBD2 (6 bases). The CDR3 length is 16 residues. Deletions cut 1 base from V and 0 bases from J, with 12 bases between. The V gene's germline CDR1 is SGHRS and CDR2 YFSETQ. DNA of the CDR3: TGCGCCAGCAGCTTGCCGTCCGGGACTAGCACAGATACGCAGTATTTT. Protein sequence: CASSLPSGTSTDTQYF.

V gene TRBV13 combines with J gene TRBJ2-3; D perhaps matches TRBD2 (5 bases). Germline V lookup: CDR1 PRHDT, CDR2 FYEKMQ (reference sequence). CDR3 size: 13 residues. V lost 3 bases and J 4 bases, leaving 8 bases between the germline ends. This CDR3 is CASSLGVADTQYF. The CDR3 nucleotides read TGTGCCAGCAGCTTGGGAGTCGCAGATACGCAGTATTTT. Full variable domain (rest looked up from reference TRBV13 and TRBJ2-3): AAGVIQSPRHLIKEKRETATLKCYPIPRHDTVYWYQQGPGQDPQFLISFYEKMQSDKGSIPDRFSAQQFSDYHSELNMSSLELGDSALYFCASSLGVADTQYFGPGTRLTVL.

CDR3 residues: CASSPRQGTNEKLFF. The CDR3 DNA sequence: TGTGCCAGCAGTCCCAGACAGGGGACTAATGAAAAACTGTTTTTT. The V gene is TRBV6-5, the J gene TRBJ1-4, with 8 positions matching TRBD1. The germline gives CDR1 MNHEY, CDR2 SVGAGI. The CDR3 is 15 residues long. Trimming cost V 5 bases and J 2 bases; bases outside gene matches: 4.

The chain has TRBV10-2 and TRBJ2-1; 8 nucleotides line up with TRBD2. V gave up 0 bases and J gave up 10 bases; unmatched junction bases: 8. CDR1 and CDR2 (germline): WSHSY, SAAADI. This CDR3 is 15 amino acids long. The CDR3 DNA is TGCGCCAGCAGTGAGTCGACTCGGGGGGGAGGGGAGCAGTTCTTC. Its protein is CASSESTRGGGEQFF.

J is TRBJ1-5 and V is TRBV30; no clear D gene. There are 13 residues in the CDR3. Germline lookup yields CDR1 GTSNPN and CDR2 SVGIG (reference sequence). Trimming shortened V by 2 bases and J by 0 bases, and 5 bases separated the two germline ends. The CDR3 loop reads CAWSPYSNQPQHF. In DNA form, the CDR3 reads TGTGCCTGGAGTCCTTATAGCAATCAGCCCCAGCATTTT.

The chain uses TRBV2 and TRBJ2-1; the D call may be TRBD1 or TRBD2 (5 bases each). V was shortened by 7 bases and J by 4 bases, with 8 bases between the two germline ends. Germline assignment: CDR1 SNHLY and CDR2 FYNNEI. The CDR3 extends over 12 amino acids. DNA for the CDR3: TGTGCCAGCACCGAGGGGTACAATGAGCAGTTCTTC. This gives the protein CASTEGYNEQFF.

The chain has TRBV5-5 and TRBJ2-1, with 8 nucleotides matching TRBD2. The CDR3 consists of 16 residues. Per the germline V gene, CDR1 is SGHKS and CDR2 is YYEKEE (reference sequence). J lost 7 bases, V lost 0 bases, and 9 bases had no gene match. The CDR3 is CASSLAFSGSLNEQFF. The CDR3 DNA is TGTGCCAGCAGCTTGGCCTTCAGCGGGAGTCTTAATGAGCAGTTCTTC. Combining the CDR3 with reference TRBV5-5 and TRBJ2-1 gives the whole variable domain DAGVTQSPTHLIKTRGQQVTLRCSPISGHKSVSWYQQVLGQGPQFIFQYYEKEERGRGNFPDRFSARQFPNYSSELNVNALLLGDSALYLCASSLAFSGSLNEQFFGPGTRLTVL.

This chain links TRBV7-2 with TRBJ2-3; unclear D gene. This CDR3 is built from 14 residues. V was clipped by 4 bases and J by 0 bases, with 8 bases between them. Looked up from germline, CDR1 is SGHTA and CDR2 is FQGNSA. This CDR3 is CASSSGPSTDTQYF. CDR3 nucleotide sequence: TGTGCCAGCAGCTCTGGACCCAGCACAGATACGCAGTATTTT.

The V gene is TRBV21-1, the J gene TRBJ2-1; the tabulated D call, TRBD1, remains unverified against the DNA. TRBV21-1 counts as a pseudogene. The CDR3 covers 14 residues. In DNA, the CDR3 is TGTGCCAGCAGCAGGGGGCAAAGGGTCGGTGAGCAGTTCTTC. Its protein is CASSRGQRVGEQFF.

The chain's CDR3 is CASRGTSGTRSYNEQFF. The CDR3 coding sequence is TGTGCCAGCAGAGGGACTAGCGGGACCCGCTCCTACAATGAGCAGTTCTTC. This chain joins TRBV7-2 and TRBJ2-1, with 13 bases that match TRBD2. The CDR3 sequence is 17 residues long. V dropped 6 bases and J dropped 0; count of bases not matched to a gene: 5. Germline V gene data show CDR1 as SGHTA and CDR2 as FQGNSA.

The rearrangement joins TRBV5-1 to TRBJ2-7, with a weak D call TRBD2 (5 bases). CDR3 length: 16 residues. V gave up 3 bases and J gave up 1 base, with 17 bases separating them. Germline V gene data show CDR1 as SGHRS and CDR2 as YFSETQ. The CDR3 DNA sequence: TGCGCCAGCAGCTCCGGAGGCGGAACTGCGTCCTACGAGCAGTACTTC. This codes for CASSSGGGTASYEQYF. The whole variable domain, remainder taken from reference TRBV5-1 and TRBJ2-7, is KAGVTQTPRYLIKTRGQQVTLSCSPISGHRSVSWYQQTPGQGLQFLFEYFSETQRNKGNFPGRFSGRQFSNSRSEMNVSTLELGDSALYLCASSSGGGTASYEQYFGPGTRLTVT.

The gene calls are TRBV11-2 and TRBJ2-7; the D gene could be TRBD1 or TRBD2 (5 bases each). Trimming left V 5 bases short and J 1 base short, with 15 bases between. In germline, CDR1 is SGHAT, CDR2 FQNNGV. The CDR3 consists of 15 residues. CDR3 in amino acids: CASSHYRDGSYEQYF. The CDR3 bases are TGTGCCAGCAGCCACTACCGGGACGGATCCTACGAGCAGTACTTC.

The gene calls are TRBV19 and TRBJ1-5; the D gene is possibly TRBD1 (6 bases). CDR3 length equals 13 residues. Per the germline V gene, CDR1 is LNHDA and CDR2 is SQIVND (reference sequence). The V gene lost 7 bases and the J gene lost 6 bases, with 13 bases spanning the gap. CDR3 coding DNA: TGTGCCAGTACCCAGGGGACGTTTCAGCCCCAGCATTTT. The encoded protein is CASTQGTFQPQHF.

The chain has TRBV28 and TRBJ1-3; D unclear. V was cut by 7 bases and J by 0 bases, with 7 bases left in between. This CDR3 contains 13 residues. The germline CDR1 and CDR2 sequences are MDHEN and SYDVKM. CDR3 nucleotide sequence: TGTGCCAGCAATTCTTTCTCTGGAAACACCATATATTTT. Translated: CASNSFSGNTIYF.

This chain uses TRBV29-1 with TRBJ2-5; D ambiguous. In germline, CDR1 is SQVTM, CDR2 ANQGSEA. The CDR3 contains 15 residues. V lost 5 bases to trimming and J lost 1 base, with 17 bases between them. CDR3 region: CSVHHPSEPQETQYF. CDR3 nucleotide sequence: TGCAGCGTTCACCACCCCTCGGAGCCCCAAGAGACCCAGTACTTC. Combining the CDR3 with reference TRBV29-1 and TRBJ2-5 gives the whole variable domain SAVISQKPSRDICQRGTSLTIQCQVDSQVTMMFWYRQQPGQSLTLIATANQGSEATYESGFVIDKFPISRPNLTFSTLTVSNMSPEDSSIYLCSVHHPSEPQETQYFGPGTRLLVL.

The chain couples TRBV10-3 to TRBJ2-7; D may match TRBD1 or TRBD2 (5 bases each). Trimming stripped 10 bases from V and 0 bases from J, with 10 bases between. CDR3 length: 12 residues. Germline values: CDR1 ENHRY, CDR2 SYGVKD. The CDR3 protein is CATGTASYEQYF. For the CDR3, the DNA is TGTGCCACCGGGACGGCCTCCTACGAGCAGTACTTC.

J is TRBJ2-7 and V is TRBV11-2; a possible D gene is TRBD1 (6 bases). V was trimmed by 1 base and J by 3 bases, leaving 13 bases between them. CDR1 and CDR2 from the germline V gene are SGHAT and FQNNGV. The CDR3 is 15 amino acids. The CDR3 loop reads CASSLARGPIYEQYF. The CDR3 nucleotides read TGTGCCAGCAGCTTAGCCAGGGGTCCCATCTACGAGCAGTACTTC.

The rearrangement uses TRBV6-5 and TRBJ1-2; 9 bases are shared with TRBD1. The germline V gene has CDR1 MNHEY and CDR2 SVGAGI. The CDR3 is 15 residues long. Trimming removed 6 bases from V and 7 bases from J; junction bases left unmatched: 12. The CDR3 loop is CASRDRGTPGAGYTF. CDR3 sequence (DNA): TGTGCCAGCAGGGACAGGGGTACCCCTGGGGCTGGCTACACCTTC.

The chain has TRBV29-1 and TRBJ2-5; D call uncertain. V lost 4 bases and J 2 bases, leaving 17 bases between the germline ends. The CDR3 extends over 15 amino acids. Germline lookup yields CDR1 SQVTM and CDR2 ANQGSEA. CDR3 sequence reads: CSVADRWVGQETQYF. CDR3 bases: TGCAGCGTTGCTGATCGTTGGGTGGGTCAAGAGACCCAGTACTTC.

The chain couples TRBV15 to TRBJ1-3, with D maybe TRBD1 (5 bases). This CDR3 region has 15 residues. V lost 5 bases and J 4 bases, leaving 15 bases between the germline ends. Germline CDR1 is LNHNV and CDR2 is YYDKDF (reference sequence). The CDR3 protein is CATSSRREGGNTIYF. Written as DNA, the CDR3 is TGTGCCACCAGCTCCCGAAGGGAGGGGGGAAACACCATATATTTT.

This clone occurred a few times. The chain uses TRBV6-5 and TRBJ1-5; 10 bases match TRBD1. CDR3 length: 14 amino acids. Germline CDR1 is MNHEY and CDR2 is SVGAGI. Unmatched junction bases numbered 6, after V lost 6 bases and J lost 7 bases. The CDR3 DNA is TGTGCCAGCAGCGTGACAGGGGGCGGCCAGCCCCAGCATTTT. Protein: CASSVTGGGQPQHF.

The chain combines TRBV12-3 or TRBV12-4 with TRBJ2-3; TRBD1 is a possible D gene (5 bases). Trimming shortened V by 6 bases and J by 2 bases, and 9 bases separated the two germline ends. The CDR3 runs 13 residues. CDR3 protein: CASSRADTDTQYF. The CDR3 nucleotides are TGTGCCAGCAGCAGGGCGGACACAGATACGCAGTATTTT.

The chain couples TRBV7-2 to TRBJ2-1; 9 nucleotides align to TRBD2. The CDR3 is made up of 16 amino acids. Germline trimming cut 6 bases from V and 1 base from J; bases unmatched to any gene: 7. The V gene's germline CDR1 is SGHTA and CDR2 FQGNSA. Here the CDR3 DNA reads TGTGCCAGCAGTCCCCTTAGCGGGGGATCCTACAATGAGCAGTTCTTC. Its translation: CASSPLSGGSYNEQFF.

The rearrangement joins TRBV4-1 to TRBJ1-5, with D uncertain. CDR1 and CDR2 (germline): MGHRA, YSYEKL. This CDR3 region has 14 residues. Trimming shortened V by 4 bases and J by 2 bases, and 9 bases separated the two germline ends. CDR3 bases: TGCGCCAGCAGCCGAGGTAGGGGCAATCAGCCCCAGCATTTT. Its protein is CASSRGRGNQPQHF.

In this sample, this clone turned up once. The gene calls are TRBV3-1 (or the pseudogene TRBV3-2) and TRBJ2-2; D unclear. CDR3 length equals 13 residues. Germline CDR1 and CDR2: LGHDT and YNNKEL (reference sequence). Written as DNA, the CDR3 is TGTGTCTCGGGCCCCGGCATGAATGGGGAGCTGTTTTTT. This translates into CVSGPGMNGELFF.

The chain joins TRBV28 to TRBJ2-7; 7 bases are a match to TRBD1. Germline CDR1 MDHEN, CDR2 SYDVKM. With V trimmed by 5 bases and J by 4 bases, 8 bases remained unmatched. The CDR3 covers 14 residues. Here the CDR3 reads CASSARQGRYEQYF. For the CDR3, the DNA is TGTGCCAGCAGTGCGAGACAGGGAAGGTACGAGCAGTACTTC.

The chain couples TRBV28 to TRBJ1-2, with D possibly matching TRBD1 (5 bases). CDR1 and CDR2 (germline): MDHEN, SYDVKM. The V gene lost 6 bases and the J gene lost 5 bases, with 13 bases spanning the gap. This CDR3 region has 13 residues. The CDR3 protein is CASRPGGLYGYTF. The CDR3 bases are TGTGCCAGCAGACCCGGGGGTCTTTATGGCTACACCTTC.

DNA for the CDR3: TGTGCCAGCAGTGTTGACACCCAAACGGTGTTTTTT. Amino acid sequence: CASSVDTQTVFF. The genes are TRBV6-2 or TRBV6-3 and TRBJ2-2; the D is unclear. The CDR3 is 12 amino acids. Looked up from germline, CDR1 is MNHEY and CDR2 is SVGEGT. The V end lost 5 bases, the J end lost 15 bases, and 16 bases lay between the germline ends.

This clone occurred once. The junction departs from germline at one end; a sequencing error may be responsible. This chain joins TRBV19 and TRBJ1-1, with 7 nucleotides matching TRBD1. The germline CDR1 and CDR2 sequences are LNHDA and SQIVND (reference sequence). This CDR3 region has 17 residues. CDR3 residues: CASSITHTGDRNTETFF. CDR3 DNA sequence: TGTGCCAGTAGTATAACCCATACAGGGGATAGAAACACTGAAACTTTCTTT. The variable domain in full, with the rest retrieved from reference TRBV19 and TRBJ1-1, is DGGITQSPKYLFRKEGQNVTLSCEQNLNHDAMYWYRQDPGQGLRLIYYSQIVNDFQKGDIAEGYSVSREKKESFPLTVTSAQKNPTAFYLCASSITHTGDRNTETFFGQGTRLTVV.